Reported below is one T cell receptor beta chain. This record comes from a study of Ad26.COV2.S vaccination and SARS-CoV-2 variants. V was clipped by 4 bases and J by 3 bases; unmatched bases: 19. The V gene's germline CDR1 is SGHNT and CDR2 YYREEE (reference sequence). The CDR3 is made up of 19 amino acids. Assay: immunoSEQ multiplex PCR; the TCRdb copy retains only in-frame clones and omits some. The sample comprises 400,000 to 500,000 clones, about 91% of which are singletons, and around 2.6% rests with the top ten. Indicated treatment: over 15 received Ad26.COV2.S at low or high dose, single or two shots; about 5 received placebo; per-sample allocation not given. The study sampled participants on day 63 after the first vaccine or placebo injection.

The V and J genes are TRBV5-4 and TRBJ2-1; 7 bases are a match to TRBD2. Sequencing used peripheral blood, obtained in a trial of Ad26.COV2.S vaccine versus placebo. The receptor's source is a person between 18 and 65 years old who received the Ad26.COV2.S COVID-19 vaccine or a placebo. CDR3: CASSPRFTAGLADYNEQFF. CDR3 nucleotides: TGTGCCAGCAGCCCGAGATTCACAGCGGGTCTAGCGGACTACAATGAGCAGTTCTTC.